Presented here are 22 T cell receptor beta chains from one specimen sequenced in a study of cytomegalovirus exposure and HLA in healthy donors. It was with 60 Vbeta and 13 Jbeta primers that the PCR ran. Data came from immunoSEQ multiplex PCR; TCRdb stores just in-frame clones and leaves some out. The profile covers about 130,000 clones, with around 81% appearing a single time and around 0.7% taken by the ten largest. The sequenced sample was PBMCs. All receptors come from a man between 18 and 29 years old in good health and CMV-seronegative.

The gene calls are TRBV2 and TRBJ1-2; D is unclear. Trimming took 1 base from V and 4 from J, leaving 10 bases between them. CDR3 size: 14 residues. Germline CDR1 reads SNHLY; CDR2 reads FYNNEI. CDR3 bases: TGTGCCAGCAGTGAAGGCGGGCGCAGCTATGGCTACACCTTC. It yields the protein CASSEGGRSYGYTF.

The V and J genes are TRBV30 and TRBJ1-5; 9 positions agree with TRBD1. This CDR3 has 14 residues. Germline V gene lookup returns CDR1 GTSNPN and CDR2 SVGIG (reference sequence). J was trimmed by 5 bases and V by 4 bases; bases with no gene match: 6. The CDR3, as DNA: TGTGCCTGGAACAGGGGGCGCATTGATCAGCCCCAGCATTTT. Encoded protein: CAWNRGRIDQPQHF.

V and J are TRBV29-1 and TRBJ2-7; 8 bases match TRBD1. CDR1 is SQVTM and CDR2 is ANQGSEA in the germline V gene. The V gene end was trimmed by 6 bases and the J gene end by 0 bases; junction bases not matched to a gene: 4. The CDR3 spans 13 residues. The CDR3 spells CSVWTGPSYEQYF. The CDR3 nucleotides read TGCAGCGTCTGGACAGGGCCCTCCTACGAGCAGTACTTC.

The CDR3 coding sequence is TGTGCCAGTAGTGGGGACAGGGCTTACTATGGCTACACCTTC. This codes for CASSGDRAYYGYTF. The chain carries TRBV19 and TRBJ1-2; TRBD1 agrees at 9 bases. V was clipped by 5 bases and J by 3 bases; unmatched bases: 4. The CDR3 length is 14 residues. CDR1 and CDR2 (germline): LNHDA, SQIVND (reference sequence).

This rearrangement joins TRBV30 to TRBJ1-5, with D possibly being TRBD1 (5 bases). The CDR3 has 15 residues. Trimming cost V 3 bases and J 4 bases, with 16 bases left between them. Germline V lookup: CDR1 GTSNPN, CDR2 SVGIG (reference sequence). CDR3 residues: CAWSWRGVRNQPQHF. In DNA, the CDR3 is TGTGCCTGGAGCTGGCGGGGCGTAAGAAATCAGCCCCAGCATTTT. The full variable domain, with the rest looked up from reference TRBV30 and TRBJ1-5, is SQTIHQWPATLVQPVGSPLSLECTVEGTSNPNLYWYRQAAGRGLQLLFYSVGIGQISSEVPQNLSASRPQDRQFILSSKKLLLSDSGFYLCAWSWRGVRNQPQHFGDGTRLSIL.

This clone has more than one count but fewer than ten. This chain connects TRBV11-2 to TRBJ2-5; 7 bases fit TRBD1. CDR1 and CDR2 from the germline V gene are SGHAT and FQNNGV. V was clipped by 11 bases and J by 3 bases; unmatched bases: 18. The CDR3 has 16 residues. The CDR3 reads CASSLFQGQTKETQYF. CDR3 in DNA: TGTGCCTCCAGCTTATTCCAGGGACAGACTAAAGAGACCCAGTACTTC.

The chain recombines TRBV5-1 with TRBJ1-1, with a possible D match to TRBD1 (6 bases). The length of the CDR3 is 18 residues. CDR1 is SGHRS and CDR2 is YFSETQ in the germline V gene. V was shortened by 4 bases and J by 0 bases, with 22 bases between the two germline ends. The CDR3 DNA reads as TGCGCCAGCAGCCCCCCGTCGCGGGGGGCCCGCATGAACACTGAAGCTTTCTTT. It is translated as CASSPPSRGARMNTEAFF.

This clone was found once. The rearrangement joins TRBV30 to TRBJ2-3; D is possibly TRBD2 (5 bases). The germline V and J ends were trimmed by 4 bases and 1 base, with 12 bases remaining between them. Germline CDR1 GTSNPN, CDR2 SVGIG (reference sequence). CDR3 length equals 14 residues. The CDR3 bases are TGTGCCTGGACGAAGGACTTAGGCACAGATACGCAGTATTTT. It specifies CAWTKDLGTDTQYF.

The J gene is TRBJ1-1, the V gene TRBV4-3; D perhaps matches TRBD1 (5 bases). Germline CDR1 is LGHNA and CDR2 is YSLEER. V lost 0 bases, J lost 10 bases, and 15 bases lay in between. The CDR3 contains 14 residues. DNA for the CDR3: TGCGCCAGCAGCCAAGATCCAGGGTCAAAGCGAGCTTTCTTT. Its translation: CASSQDPGSKRAFF.

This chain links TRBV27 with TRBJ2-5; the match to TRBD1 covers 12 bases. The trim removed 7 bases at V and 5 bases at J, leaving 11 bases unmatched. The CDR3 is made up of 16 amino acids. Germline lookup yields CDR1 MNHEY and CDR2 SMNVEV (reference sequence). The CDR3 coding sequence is TGTGCCAGCAAAAAGACGGGACAGGGGGCGAAGGAGACCCAGTACTTC. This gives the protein CASKKTGQGAKETQYF.

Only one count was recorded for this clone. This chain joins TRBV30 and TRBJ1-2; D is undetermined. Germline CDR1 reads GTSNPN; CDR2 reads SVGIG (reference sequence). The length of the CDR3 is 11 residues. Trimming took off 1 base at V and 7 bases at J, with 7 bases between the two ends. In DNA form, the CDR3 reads TGTGCCTGGAGTGCAGGTGGTGGCTACACCTTC. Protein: CAWSAGGGYTF. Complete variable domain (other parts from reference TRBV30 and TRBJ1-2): SQTIHQWPATLVQPVGSPLSLECTVEGTSNPNLYWYRQAAGRGLQLLFYSVGIGQISSEVPQNLSASRPQDRQFILSSKKLLLSDSGFYLCAWSAGGGYTFGSGTRLTVV.

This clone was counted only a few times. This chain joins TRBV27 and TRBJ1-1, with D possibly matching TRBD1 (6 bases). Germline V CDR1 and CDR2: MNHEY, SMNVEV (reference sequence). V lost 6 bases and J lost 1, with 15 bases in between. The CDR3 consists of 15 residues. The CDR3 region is CASRIADRPNTEAFF. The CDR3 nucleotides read TGTGCCAGCAGGATCGCAGACAGGCCGAACACTGAAGCTTTCTTT.

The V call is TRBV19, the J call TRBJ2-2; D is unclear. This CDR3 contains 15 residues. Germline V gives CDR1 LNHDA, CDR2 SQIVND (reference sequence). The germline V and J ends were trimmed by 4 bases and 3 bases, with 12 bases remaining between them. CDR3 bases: TGTGCCAGTAGTAGAGGTCTGACGCACACCGGGGAGCTGTTTTTT. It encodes CASSRGLTHTGELFF.

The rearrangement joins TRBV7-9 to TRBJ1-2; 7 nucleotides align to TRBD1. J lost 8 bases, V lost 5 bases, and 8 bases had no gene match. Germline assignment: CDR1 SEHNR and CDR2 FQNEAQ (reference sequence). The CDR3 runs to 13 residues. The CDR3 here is CASSPRDRKGYTF. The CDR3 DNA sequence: TGTGCCAGCAGCCCGCGGGACAGAAAGGGCTACACCTTC.

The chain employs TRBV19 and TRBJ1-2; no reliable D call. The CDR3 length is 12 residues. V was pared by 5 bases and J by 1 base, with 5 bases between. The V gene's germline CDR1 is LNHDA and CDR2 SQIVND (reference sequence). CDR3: CASSRLNYGYTF. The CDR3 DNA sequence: TGTGCCAGTAGTCGACTTAACTATGGCTACACCTTC.

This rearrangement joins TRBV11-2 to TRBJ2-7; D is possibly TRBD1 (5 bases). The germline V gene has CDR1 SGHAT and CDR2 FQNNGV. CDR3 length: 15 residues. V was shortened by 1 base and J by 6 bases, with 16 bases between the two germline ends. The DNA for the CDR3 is TGTGCCAGCAGCTTAGCTATCCAGGGAAGATCCGAGCAGTACTTC. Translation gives CASSLAIQGRSEQYF.

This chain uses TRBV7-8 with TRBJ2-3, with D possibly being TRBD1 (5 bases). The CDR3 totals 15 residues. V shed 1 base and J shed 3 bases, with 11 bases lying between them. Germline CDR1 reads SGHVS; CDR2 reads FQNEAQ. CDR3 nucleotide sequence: TGTGCCAGCAGCTTAGAGGGGTTGGGGACAGATACGCAGTATTTT. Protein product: CASSLEGLGTDTQYF.

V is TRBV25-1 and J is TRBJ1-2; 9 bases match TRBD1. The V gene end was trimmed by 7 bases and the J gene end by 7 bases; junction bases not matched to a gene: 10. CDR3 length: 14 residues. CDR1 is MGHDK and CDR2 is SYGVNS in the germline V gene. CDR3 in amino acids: CASTSGTGWGGYTF. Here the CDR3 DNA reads TGTGCCAGCACCTCAGGGACAGGGTGGGGTGGCTACACCTTC.

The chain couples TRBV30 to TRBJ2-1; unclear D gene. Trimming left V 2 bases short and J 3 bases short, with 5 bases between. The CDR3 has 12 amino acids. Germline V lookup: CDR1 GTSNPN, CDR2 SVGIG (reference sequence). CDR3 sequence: CAWSQDYNEQFF. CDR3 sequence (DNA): TGTGCCTGGAGTCAGGACTACAATGAGCAGTTCTTC.

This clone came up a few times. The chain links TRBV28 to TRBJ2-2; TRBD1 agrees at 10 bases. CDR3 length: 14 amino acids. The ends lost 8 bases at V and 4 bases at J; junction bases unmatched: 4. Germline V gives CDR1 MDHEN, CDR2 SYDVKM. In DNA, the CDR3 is TGTGCCAGCGGGGGACAGGGGTTCACCGGGGAGCTGTTTTTT. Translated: CASGGQGFTGELFF.

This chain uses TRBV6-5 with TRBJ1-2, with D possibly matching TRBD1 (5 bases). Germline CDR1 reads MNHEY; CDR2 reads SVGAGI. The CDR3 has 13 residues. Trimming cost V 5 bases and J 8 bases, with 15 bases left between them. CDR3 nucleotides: TGTGCCAGCAGTCTAGATTCGGACATCGGCTACACCTTC. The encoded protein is CASSLDSDIGYTF.

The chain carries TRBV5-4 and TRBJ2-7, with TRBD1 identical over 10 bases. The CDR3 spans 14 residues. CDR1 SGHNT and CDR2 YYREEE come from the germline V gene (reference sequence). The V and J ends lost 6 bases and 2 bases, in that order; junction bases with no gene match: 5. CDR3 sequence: CASTPGQGPYEQYF. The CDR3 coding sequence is TGTGCCAGCACACCGGGACAGGGGCCCTACGAGCAGTACTTC. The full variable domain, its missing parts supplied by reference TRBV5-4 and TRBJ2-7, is ETGVTQSPTHLIKTRGQQVTLRCSSQSGHNTVSWYQQALGQGPQFIFQYYREEENGRGNFPPRFSGLQFPNYSSELNVNALELDDSALYLCASTPGQGPYEQYFGPGTRLTVT.